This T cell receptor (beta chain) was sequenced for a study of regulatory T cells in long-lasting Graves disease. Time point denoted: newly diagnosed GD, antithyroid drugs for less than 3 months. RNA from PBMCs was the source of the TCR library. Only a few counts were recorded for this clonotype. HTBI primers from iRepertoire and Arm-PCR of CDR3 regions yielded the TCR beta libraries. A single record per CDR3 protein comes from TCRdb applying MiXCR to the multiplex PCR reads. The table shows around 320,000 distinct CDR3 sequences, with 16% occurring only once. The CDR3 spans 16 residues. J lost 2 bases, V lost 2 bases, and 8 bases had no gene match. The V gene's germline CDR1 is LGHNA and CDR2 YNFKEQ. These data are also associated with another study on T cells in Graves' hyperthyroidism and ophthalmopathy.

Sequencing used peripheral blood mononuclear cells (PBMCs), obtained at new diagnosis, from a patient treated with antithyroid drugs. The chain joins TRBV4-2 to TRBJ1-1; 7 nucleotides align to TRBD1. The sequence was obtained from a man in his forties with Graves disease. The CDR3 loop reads CASSQRLDRANTEAFF. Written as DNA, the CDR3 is TGTGCCAGCAGCCAACGTTTAGACAGGGCTAACACTGAAGCTTTCTTT.